This T cell receptor (beta chain) was captured by sequencing in a study of shared clonotypes between healthy human individuals. Study-level results: Compared with clonotypes that all four donors shared, non-shared clonotypes had lower generation probabilities.

V dropped 0 bases and J dropped 0 bases, with 10 bases sitting between them. The germline V gene encodes CDR1 SGHRS and CDR2 YFSETQ. The CDR3 is 16 amino acids. Data came from immunoSEQ multiplex PCR; TCRdb stores just in-frame clones and leaves some out. The data contain roughly 2.1 million clones, 85% to 95% of them singletons. On this clone: The antigen remains undetermined. This CDR3 is also generated by other DNA sequences in the sample.

In the naive CD8 group, cells lacked CD45RO and were positively selected for CCR7, so terminally differentiated effector memory CD45RA+ cells were left out. Sequencing was done on a sample of naive CD8+ T cells from PBMCs. The receptor's source is a man aged 18 to 30 in good health. Some clones in this sample may be carry-over from other donors' samples. V usage is TRBV5-1 and J usage is TRBJ2-1; D remains ambiguous. The CDR3 loop reads CASSLEGRSSYNEQFF. CDR3 sequence (DNA): TGCGCCAGCAGCTTGGAAGGGCGAAGCTCCTACAATGAGCAGTTCTTC.